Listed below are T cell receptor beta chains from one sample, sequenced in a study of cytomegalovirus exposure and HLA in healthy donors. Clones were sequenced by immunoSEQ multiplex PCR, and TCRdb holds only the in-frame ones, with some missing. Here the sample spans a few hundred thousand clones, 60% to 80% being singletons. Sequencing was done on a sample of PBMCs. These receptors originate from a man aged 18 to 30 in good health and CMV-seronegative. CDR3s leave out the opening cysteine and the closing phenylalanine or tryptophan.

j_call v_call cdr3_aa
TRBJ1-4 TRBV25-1 ASSLQGNEKLF
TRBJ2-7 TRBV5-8 ASSLDLGGTYEQY
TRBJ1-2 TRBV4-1 ASSQDLARTGKGYGYT
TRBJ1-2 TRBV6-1 ASTRTGANYGYT
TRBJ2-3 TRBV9 ASSPRGGGFTDTQY
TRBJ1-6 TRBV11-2 ASSQRQGGNSPLH
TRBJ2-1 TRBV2 ASSMGLAGVGSYNEQF
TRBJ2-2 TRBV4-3 ASSQEWGRAGELF
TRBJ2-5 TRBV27 ASNFLAGGPQETQY
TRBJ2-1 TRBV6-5 ASSLGNEQF
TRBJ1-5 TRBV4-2 ASSQDPGQTNQPQH
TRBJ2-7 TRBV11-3 ASSLAYEQY
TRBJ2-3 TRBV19 ASSISWGGSSTDTQY
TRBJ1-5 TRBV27 ASSKTGYSNQPQH
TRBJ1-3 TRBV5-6 ASSPQGVGNTIY
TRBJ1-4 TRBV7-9 AGGGLNEKLF